One and the same sample provided the 13 T cell receptor beta chains below, sequenced in a study of response to subunit inactivated influenza vaccine listed by TCRdb under 2018. Receptor amplification or capture employed RT-PCR. The sequencer listed for this sample is Illumina HiSeq 2500. Starting from the raw public reads, TCRdb applied fastp trimming at Q25, assembled clones with MiXCR and retained in-frame beta chains. Entries are consolidated by CDR3 protein sequence, retaining the most common genes and DNA. The sample table records about 480,000 distinct CDR3 sequences; 25% of these occur just once. The top ten clones comprise under 2.5% of the sample. The material was CD4+ T cells sorted from PBMCs, obtained around 5 days after vaccination. The receptors come from a man aged 50 to 59 who received an inactivated influenza vaccine. Donor details come from another sample of the same person, matched by shared clones.

This clonotype was seen only a few times. The rearrangement uses TRBV3-1 and TRBJ2-1; D assignment may be TRBD1 or TRBD2 (6 bases each). Germline loops: CDR1 LGHDT, CDR2 YNNKEL (reference sequence). Trimming shortened V by 4 bases and J by 2 bases, and 18 bases separated the two germline ends. This CDR3 has 17 residues. Here the CDR3 reads CASSPGNPRGPYNEQFF. The CDR3 bases are TGTGCCAGCAGCCCCGGAAATCCACGGGGGCCCTACAATGAGCAGTTCTTC.

This clonotype was seen a handful of times. This rearrangement joins TRBV30 to TRBJ1-1; 7 nucleotides match TRBD1. With 0 bases clipped from V and 6 bases from J, the junction kept 4 bases outside the gene matches. The germline V gene has CDR1 GTSNPN and CDR2 SVGIG (reference sequence). The CDR3 sequence is 13 residues long. The CDR3 loop reads CAWSVDRHAEAFF. CDR3 nucleotide sequence: TGTGCCTGGAGTGTGGACAGGCACGCTGAAGCTTTCTTT.

The rearrangement uses TRBV20-1 and TRBJ2-3, with a weak D call TRBD2 (5 bases). The CDR3 is made up of 15 amino acids. Germline lookup yields CDR1 DFQATT and CDR2 SNEGSKA (reference sequence). Trimming took 0 bases from V and 7 from J, leaving 17 bases between them. The CDR3 here is CSARDGRTPGYTQYF. CDR3 DNA sequence: TGCAGTGCTAGAGATGGTCGGACTCCTGGTTATACGCAGTATTTT.

This clonotype was picked up a small number of times. This sequence joins TRBV5-1 and TRBJ2-2; no clear D gene. Trimming left V 3 bases short and J 10 bases short, with 10 bases between. The CDR3 contains 12 residues. Looked up from germline, CDR1 is SGHRS and CDR2 is YFSETQ. This chain's CDR3 is CASSWVSLELFF. The CDR3, as DNA: TGCGCCAGCAGCTGGGTCTCCTTGGAGCTGTTTTTT.

This clonotype was seen at least ten times. V is TRBV7-9 and J is TRBJ2-5; D possibly corresponds to TRBD2 (6 bases). Trimming stripped 5 bases from V and 4 bases from J, with 14 bases between. The CDR3 is 14 amino acids. Germline V gene sequence: CDR1 SEHNR, CDR2 FQNEAQ (reference sequence). The CDR3: CASSAPTSRETQYF. The CDR3 nucleotides read TGTGCCAGCAGCGCGCCGACTAGTAGAGAGACCCAGTACTTC. Supplemented by reference TRBV7-9 and TRBJ2-5, the full variable domain reads DTGVSQNPRHKITKRGQNVTFRCDPISEHNRLYWYRQTLGQGPEFLTYFQNEAQLEKSRLLSDRFSAERPKGSFSTLEIQRTEQGDSAMYLCASSAPTSRETQYFGPGTRLLVL.

There are a few counts of this clonotype. The chain has TRBV7-9 and TRBJ2-7; D is unresolved. CDR3 length equals 11 residues. Trimming pared 7 bases from V and 5 bases from J, leaving 9 bases between. Germline V gives CDR1 SEHNR, CDR2 FQNEAQ (reference sequence). CDR3 region: CASTDLDEQYF. In nucleotides, the CDR3 is TGTGCCAGCACCGACCTTGACGAGCAGTACTTC.

The gene calls are TRBV12-3 or TRBV12-4 and TRBJ2-1, with 12 positions matching TRBD2. V lost 7 bases, J lost 5 bases, and 9 bases stayed unmatched. The CDR3 is 16 residues long. The CDR3 DNA sequence: TGTGCCAGCACTTATAGACTAGCGGGAGCGAACAATGAGCAGTTCTTC. Translation: CASTYRLAGANNEQFF.

This clonotype was recorded at least ten times. This sequence joins TRBV6-5 and TRBJ1-1; TRBD1 matches at 7 bases. Germline loops: CDR1 MNHEY, CDR2 SVGAGI. V trimming: 2 bases; J trimming: 8 bases; junction bases outside the gene matches: 14. The CDR3 is 16 amino acids. DNA of the CDR3: TGTGCCAGCAGTTACAACATTAACAGGGGTAGGACGGAAGCTTTCTTT. It specifies CASSYNINRGRTEAFF.

This clonotype was observed many times. CDR3 DNA sequence: TGTGCCAGCAGACCCGAGCGGAGAAACACCGGGGAGCTGTTTTTT. This gives the protein CASRPERRNTGELFF. This chain connects TRBV28 to TRBJ2-2; perhaps TRBD2 as D (5 bases). Per germline, CDR1 MDHEN and CDR2 SYDVKM. This CDR3 has 15 amino acids. Trimming shortened V by 6 bases and J by 2 bases, and 13 bases separated the two germline ends.

This clonotype was observed a few times. V and J are TRBV12-3 or TRBV12-4 and TRBJ1-1; D is ambiguous. The germline V and J ends were trimmed by 3 bases and 4 bases, with 12 bases remaining between them. The CDR3 spans 14 residues. CDR3 DNA: TGTGCCAGCAGTTTCACCGCGTGGAGCACTGAAGCTTTCTTT. Encoded protein: CASSFTAWSTEAFF.

This clonotype was observed at least ten times. The chain recombines TRBV5-1 with TRBJ2-3, with D uncertain. Germline CDR1 and CDR2: SGHRS and YFSETQ. CDR3 size: 13 residues. The V and J ends lost 0 bases and 2 bases respectively, with 4 bases between them. The CDR3 is CASSLGHTDTQYF. CDR3 DNA sequence: TGCGCCAGCAGCTTGGGACACACAGATACGCAGTATTTT.

The rearrangement uses TRBV10-3 and TRBJ2-2; D unresolved. The V end lost 5 bases, the J end lost 6 bases, and 7 bases lay between the germline ends. The germline V gene has CDR1 ENHRY and CDR2 SYGVKD. The CDR3 totals 12 residues. CDR3 sequence (DNA): TGTGCCATCAGTTATCGGCCCGGGGAGCTGTTTTTT. It encodes CAISYRPGELFF.

This clonotype occurred once. The chain is built from TRBV6-1 and TRBJ1-2; D might be TRBD1 (5 bases). CDR3 size: 14 residues. V shed 6 bases and J shed 3 bases, with 14 bases lying between them. Germline V gene data show CDR1 as MNHNS and CDR2 as SASEGT. The CDR3 coding sequence is TGTGCCAGCAGCCCCCGGGCGGGACACTATGGCTACACCTTC. Protein product: CASSPRAGHYGYTF.